Following are 3 T cell receptor beta chains from one sample sequenced in a study of blood T cell repertoires in COVID-19. Method: immunoSEQ multiplex PCR; TCRdb's copy keeps in-frame clones and lacks some. The profile shows approximately 290,000 clones, roughly 90% of them singletons. The sequenced sample consisted of peripheral blood. The source is a woman in her 30s with COVID-19, enrolled during active disease.

The CDR3 is CASSFGLAGAYEQYF. CDR3 nucleotides: TGCGCCAGCAGCTTTGGACTAGCGGGGGCCTACGAGCAGTACTTC. This sequence joins TRBV5-1 and TRBJ2-7, with 13 positions matching TRBD2. The CDR3 sequence is 15 residues long. J was trimmed by 2 bases and V by 2 bases; bases with no gene match: 1. CDR1 and CDR2 from the germline V gene are SGHRS and YFSETQ.

The rearrangement uses TRBV3-1 (or the pseudogene TRBV3-2) and TRBJ2-7; possibly TRBD2 for D (6 bases). With 4 bases removed from V and 7 bases from J, the gap between germline ends came to 20 bases. The V gene's germline CDR1 is LGHDT and CDR2 YNNKEL (reference sequence). This CDR3 contains 15 residues. The CDR3: CASSPGAGWGREQYF. CDR3 DNA: TGTGCCAGCAGCCCTGGGGCGGGGTGGGGAAGAGAGCAGTACTTC.

The chain uses TRBV11-2 and TRBJ1-1; D remains ambiguous. V was clipped by 1 base and J by 1 base, with 7 bases between them. CDR3 length: 14 amino acids. In germline, CDR1 is SGHAT, CDR2 FQNNGV. The CDR3 region has the DNA TGTGCCAGCAGCTTAGCGCCAGGGAACACTGAAGCTTTCTTT. Translating gives CASSLAPGNTEAFF.